Listed here are 29 T cell receptor beta chains from one sample, sequenced in a study of OX40 agonist ivuxolimab in advanced cancers. Library preparation used the immunoSEQ multiplex PCR assay. Here the immuneACCESS table is served through TCRdb, limited to in-frame sequences with V and J called. Missing clones are a known gap in these copies; in checked studies unresolved V genes cover under half, and the rest lacks a known reason. In this sample the table shows fewer than 45,000 clones, 70% to 85% of which occur a single time. The ten largest clones take up roughly a quarter of the sample. The source was CD4+ or CD8+ T cells sorted from blood, collected in a trial of the OX40 agonist ivuxolimab. The receptor set was obtained from an adult with an advanced solid tumor such as melanoma, head and neck, liver or kidney cancer.

The chain recombines TRBV6-1 with TRBJ1-4; maybe TRBD1 (6 bases). The V and J ends lost 1 base and 5 bases respectively, with 8 bases between them. The CDR3 runs to 14 residues. CDR1 MNHNS and CDR2 SASEGT come from the germline V gene. CDR3 loop: CASSEGGANEKLFF. DNA for the CDR3: TGTGCCAGCAGTGAAGGGGGGGCGAATGAAAAACTGTTTTTT.

The J gene is TRBJ1-3, the V gene TRBV2, with 9 bases matching TRBD1. Trimming cost V 6 bases and J 4 bases; bases outside gene matches: 10. CDR1 is SNHLY, CDR2 FYNNEI, per germline. The CDR3 is 16 residues long. The CDR3 spells CASRPAGQGVGNTIYF. CDR3 nucleotide sequence: TGTGCCAGCAGGCCGGCGGGACAGGGCGTCGGAAACACCATATATTTT.

This chain joins TRBV6-1 and TRBJ1-2; 8 positions agree with TRBD1. The germline V gene encodes CDR1 MNHNS and CDR2 SASEGT. The CDR3 spans 14 residues. The V segment lost 3 bases and the J segment 3 bases; nucleotides outside the gene matches: 3. CDR3 DNA: TGTGCCAGCAGTGATCGGACAGGGTACTATGGCTACACCTTC. Translating it yields CASSDRTGYYGYTF.

V is TRBV11-3 and J is TRBJ2-1; TRBD2 aligns across 9 bases. The CDR3 is made up of 14 amino acids. CDR1 SGHNT and CDR2 YENEEA come from the germline V gene. The V and J ends lost 2 bases and 10 bases, in that order; junction bases with no gene match: 6. The CDR3 loop reads CASSLQGGGEEQFF. The CDR3 bases are TGTGCCAGCAGCTTACAGGGCGGGGGGGAGGAGCAGTTCTTC. Based on the CDR3 plus reference TRBV11-3 and TRBJ2-1, the full variable domain is EAGVVQSPRYKIIEKKQPVAFWCNPISGHNTLYWYLQNLGQGPELLIRYENEEAVDDSQLPKDRFSAERLKGVDSTLKIQPAELGDSAVYLCASSLQGGGEEQFFGPGTRLTVL.

This clone was recorded a few times. The chain links TRBV5-1 to TRBJ1-1, with D possibly being TRBD1 (5 bases). The length of the CDR3 is 17 residues. V lost 4 bases and J 1 base, leaving 20 bases between the germline ends. Looked up from germline, CDR1 is SGHRS and CDR2 is YFSETQ. Written as DNA, the CDR3 is TGCGCCAGCAGCCCGGCCCCCTCAGGGTTCAGGAACACTGAAGCTTTCTTT. Translation gives CASSPAPSGFRNTEAFF.

The chain combines TRBV21-1 with TRBJ2-3. TRBV21-1 is marked as a pseudogene. The CDR3 loop spans 15 amino acids. DNA for the CDR3: TGTGCCAGCAGCAAAGCCAGTGACGGCACAGATACGCAGTATTTT. It encodes CASSKASDGTDTQYF.

The chain recombines TRBV5-1 with TRBJ2-7; a weak D match, TRBD2 (5 bases). CDR1 SGHRS and CDR2 YFSETQ come from the germline V gene. CDR3 length equals 15 residues. Deletions cut 0 bases from V and 4 bases from J, with 14 bases between. CDR3 region: CASSLGVGEFYEQYF. CDR3 coding DNA: TGCGCCAGCAGCTTGGGCGTCGGGGAGTTTTACGAGCAGTACTTC.

The chain links TRBV28 to TRBJ2-2; 11 positions match TRBD2. The CDR3 consists of 15 residues. V was clipped by 5 bases and J by 5 bases; unmatched bases: 4. From germline, CDR1 is MDHEN and CDR2 SYDVKM. The CDR3 loop is CASSGRLAGTGELFF. CDR3 coding DNA: TGTGCCAGCAGTGGAAGACTAGCGGGGACCGGGGAGCTGTTTTTT.

The chain is built from TRBV30 and TRBJ1-5; tentative D call: TRBD1 (5 bases). CDR3 size: 15 residues. With 0 bases removed from V and 3 bases from J, the gap between germline ends came to 12 bases. Germline V gene lookup returns CDR1 GTSNPN and CDR2 SVGIG (reference sequence). CDR3 in amino acids: CAWSVGGLVNQPQHF. CDR3 bases: TGTGCCTGGAGTGTGGGGGGTTTGGTCAATCAGCCCCAGCATTTT.

This chain links TRBV10-3 with TRBJ1-2; D perhaps matches TRBD1 (6 bases). V gave up 1 base and J gave up 2 bases, with 14 bases separating them. CDR3 length: 16 amino acids. CDR1 and CDR2 (germline): ENHRY, SYGVKD. CDR3 protein: CAISELGGRTNYGYTF. Here the CDR3 DNA reads TGTGCCATCAGTGAGTTAGGGGGGCGAACAAACTATGGCTACACCTTC.

This chain links TRBV7-9 with TRBJ2-1; D is unclear. CDR1 SEHNR and CDR2 FQNEAQ come from the germline V gene (reference sequence). The CDR3 has 15 amino acids. V shed 4 bases and J shed 0 bases, with 10 bases lying between them. Here the CDR3 DNA reads TGTGCCAGCAGCTACGACGCAAGCTCCTACAATGAGCAGTTCTTC. Its translation: CASSYDASSYNEQFF.

The chain is built from TRBV5-1 and TRBJ2-1, with a weak D call TRBD2 (5 bases). CDR3 length equals 13 residues. Germline CDR1 and CDR2: SGHRS and YFSETQ. Trimming cost V 4 bases and J 3 bases, with 8 bases left between them. In DNA, the CDR3 is TGCGCCAGCAGCCATGACTACTACAATGAGCAGTTCTTC. Protein: CASSHDYYNEQFF.

The DNA for the CDR3 is TGTGCCAGCAGTGTGTCAGGGGGGTCGGGCCCCTATGGCTACACCTTC. This gives the protein CASSVSGGSGPYGYTF. The chain links TRBV6-1 to TRBJ1-2; 7 bases are shared with TRBD1. The CDR3 is 16 amino acids. CDR1 and CDR2 (germline): MNHNS, SASEGT. Trimming removed 4 bases from V and 4 bases from J; junction bases left unmatched: 12.

The rearrangement uses TRBV11-2 and TRBJ2-2, with D possibly TRBD1 on 5 matching bases. This CDR3 region has 15 residues. The V end lost 6 bases, the J end lost 1 base, and 12 bases lay between the germline ends. Germline-derived CDR1 and CDR2 are SGHAT and FQNNGV. The DNA for the CDR3 is TGTGCCAGCAGGATGGCAGGGCAGAACACCGGGGAGCTGTTTTTT. This codes for CASRMAGQNTGELFF.

This chain connects TRBV6-6 to TRBJ1-5; D is unclear. Germline values: CDR1 MNHNY, CDR2 SVGAGI (reference sequence). This CDR3 has 13 amino acids. V lost 7 bases and J lost 0, with 7 bases in between. The CDR3 protein is CASIGYSNQPQHF. CDR3 DNA sequence: TGTGCCAGCATTGGGTATAGCAATCAGCCCCAGCATTTT.

This clone was observed many times. V gene TRBV21-1 combines with J gene TRBJ1-6. TRBV21-1 is a recognized pseudogene. CDR3 size: 14 residues. CDR3 protein: CASRGLGGFSPLHF. In DNA form, the CDR3 reads TGTGCCAGCAGGGGGCTCGGGGGGTTTTCACCCCTCCACTTT.

The gene calls are TRBV6-5 and TRBJ2-7; D is perhaps TRBD2 (6 bases). Trimming left V 5 bases short and J 6 bases short, with 14 bases between. Germline assignment: CDR1 MNHEY and CDR2 SVGAGI. The CDR3 contains 13 residues. The CDR3 here is CASSERGGFEQYF. Here the CDR3 DNA reads TGTGCCAGCAGTGAACGCGGAGGGTTCGAGCAGTACTTC.

This clone was counted only a few times. In DNA form, the CDR3 reads TGTGCCAGCAGCCAAAGGGGCGGAAGAAACATTCAGTACTTC. Encoded protein: CASSQRGGRNIQYF. The genes are TRBV14 and TRBJ2-4, with D possibly TRBD1 on 5 matching bases. V was clipped by 2 bases and J by 6 bases, with 11 bases between them. The CDR3 extends over 14 amino acids. Germline V gene sequence: CDR1 SGHDN, CDR2 FVKESK.

The chain uses TRBV29-1 and TRBJ2-7; D tentatively fits TRBD1 or TRBD2 (5 bases each). The V and J ends lost 6 bases and 0 bases respectively, with 15 bases between them. The CDR3 is 14 residues long. Germline V gene lookup returns CDR1 SQVTM and CDR2 ANQGSEA. DNA for the CDR3: TGCAGCGTACTAAACCGGGACGTCTCCTACGAGCAGTACTTC. As protein: CSVLNRDVSYEQYF.

This chain connects TRBV7-9 to TRBJ1-5; maybe TRBD1 (5 bases). V lost 3 bases to trimming and J lost 4 bases, with 10 bases between them. CDR1 and CDR2 from the germline V gene are SEHNR and FQNEAQ (reference sequence). This CDR3 comprises 14 residues. In nucleotides, the CDR3 is TGTGCCAGCAGCTTCGAAGGGGCGAATCAGCCCCAGCATTTT. Its protein product is CASSFEGANQPQHF. The full variable domain, in which reference TRBV7-9 and TRBJ1-5 provide the parts outside the CDR3, is DTGVSQNPRHKITKRGQNVTFRCDPISEHNRLYWYRQTLGQGPEFLTYFQNEAQLEKSRLLSDRFSAERPKGSFSTLEIQRTEQGDSAMYLCASSFEGANQPQHFGDGTRLSIL.

This chain joins TRBV7-2 and TRBJ2-5; possibly TRBD1 for D (6 bases). Germline loops: CDR1 SGHTA, CDR2 FQGNSA. This CDR3 has 13 amino acids. Trimming removed 3 bases at V and 2 bases at J, with 7 bases between. CDR3 DNA sequence: TGTGCCAGCAGCTTTCAGGGGCAAGAGACCCAGTACTTC. Amino acid sequence: CASSFQGQETQYF.

The chain carries TRBV6-1 and TRBJ2-2; no definite D call. The CDR3 totals 13 residues. The germline CDR1 and CDR2 sequences are MNHNS and SASEGT. The germline V and J ends were trimmed by 6 bases and 0 bases, with 5 bases remaining between them. The CDR3 loop reads CASSEANTGELFF. CDR3 nucleotide sequence: TGTGCCAGCAGCGAGGCGAACACCGGGGAGCTGTTTTTT.

V gene TRBV2 combines with J gene TRBJ2-3, with D possibly being TRBD2 (6 bases). Deletions cut 7 bases from V and 6 bases from J, with 32 bases between. This CDR3 contains 19 residues. Germline CDR1 SNHLY, CDR2 FYNNEI. The CDR3 DNA reads as TGTGCCAGCATAGGGACTCGTACCCGAACCAACCAGACCCACGATACGCAGTATTTT. Its translation: CASIGTRTRTNQTHDTQYF.

This chain uses TRBV7-2 with TRBJ1-6, with unresolved D. The germline V and J ends were trimmed by 5 bases and 4 bases, with 21 bases remaining between them. Germline V CDR1 and CDR2: SGHTA, FQGNSA. This CDR3 region has 18 residues. CDR3 nucleotide sequence: TGTGCCAGCAGCCTACAATCCCCCTTCGGGTCTTATAATTCACCCCTCCACTTT. This codes for CASSLQSPFGSYNSPLHF.

V is TRBV2 and J is TRBJ1-5, with 7 nucleotides matching TRBD1. This CDR3 spans 17 amino acids. Per germline, CDR1 SNHLY and CDR2 FYNNEI. V dropped 5 bases and J dropped 1; count of bases not matched to a gene: 11. The CDR3 protein is CASSTRQGGMSNQPQHF. CDR3 nucleotides: TGTGCCAGCAGTACCCGACAGGGTGGTATGAGCAATCAGCCCCAGCATTTT.

The rearrangement links TRBV6-1 to TRBJ2-5, with a weak D call TRBD1 (6 bases). The CDR3 length is 14 residues. Trimming removed 1 base at V and 4 bases at J, with 10 bases between. From germline, CDR1 is MNHNS and CDR2 SASEGT. The CDR3 DNA follows: TGTGCCAGCAGTGAAGTAGACAGGTCAGAGACCCAGTACTTC. The encoded protein is CASSEVDRSETQYF.

The chain recombines TRBV7-9 with TRBJ1-1; D gene unclear. Trimming removed 1 base from V and 1 base from J, with 10 bases in between. The CDR3 has 15 amino acids. Germline V gene data show CDR1 as SEHNR and CDR2 as FQNEAQ (reference sequence). In nucleotides, the CDR3 is TGTGCCAGCAGCTTAGACGGGTGGAAGAACACTGAAGCTTTCTTT. Translating gives CASSLDGWKNTEAFF.

This clone was found a few times. This chain links TRBV27 with TRBJ1-1, with D maybe TRBD1 (5 bases). V lost 2 bases and J lost 5, with 12 bases in between. CDR3 length: 14 amino acids. The germline V gene has CDR1 MNHEY and CDR2 SMNVEV (reference sequence). The DNA of the CDR3 is TGTGCCAGCAGTTTAACGGCCCGGGGGACTGAAGCTTTCTTT. It encodes CASSLTARGTEAFF.

The gene calls are TRBV10-3 and TRBJ2-2; 8 bases map to TRBD1. The CDR3 runs 18 residues. The trim removed 5 bases at V and 4 bases at J, leaving 15 bases unmatched. CDR1 is ENHRY, CDR2 SYGVKD, per germline. Written as DNA, the CDR3 is TGTGCCATCAGTCCCACCAGACAGGGGTGGGAACCCACCGGGGAGCTGTTTTTT. It specifies CAISPTRQGWEPTGELFF.